The 7 T cell receptor beta chains reported below all come from one sample, sequenced in a study of cytomegalovirus exposure and HLA in healthy donors (dated by TCRdb to 2016 to 2017). The library was produced with the immunoSEQ multiplex PCR assay. For the multiplex PCR, a mixture combining 60 forward primers for TCR Vbeta segments and 13 reverse primers for TCR Jbeta segments was used. TCRdb carries this immuneACCESS record with in-frame sequences only. Its versions omit some clonotypes, under half of them owing to an unresolved V gene in the studies checked, with the rest unexplained. The sample table lists about 140,000 clones, 65% to 80% of them with a count of one. The top ten clonotypes cover roughly 8.8% of the sample. Sequencing used PBMCs. The receptor set was obtained from a woman between 45 and 65 years old in good health and CMV-seropositive.

J is TRBJ2-3 and V is TRBV5-5; perhaps TRBD1 as D (6 bases). Trimming took 0 bases from V and 0 from J, leaving 11 bases between them. The length of the CDR3 is 16 residues. Germline V gene lookup returns CDR1 SGHKS and CDR2 YYEKEE (reference sequence). The CDR3: CASSLEARGSTDTQYF. CDR3 sequence (DNA): TGTGCCAGCAGCTTGGAGGCCAGGGGTAGCACAGATACGCAGTATTTT.

This clone was observed once. This chain uses TRBV19 with TRBJ2-2; weak D call: TRBD2 (6 bases). V was cut by 7 bases and J by 2 bases, with 14 bases left in between. The CDR3 extends over 15 amino acids. The germline CDR1 and CDR2 sequences are LNHDA and SQIVND (reference sequence). This chain's CDR3 is CASTARAGNTGELFF. The CDR3 region has the DNA TGTGCCAGTACCGCCCGGGCGGGAAACACCGGGGAGCTGTTTTTT.

A single count supports this clone. The J gene is TRBJ1-2, the V gene TRBV19; D is uncertain. The CDR3 length is 12 residues. CDR1 is LNHDA and CDR2 is SQIVND in the germline V gene (reference sequence). Trimming left V 7 bases short and J 7 bases short, with 13 bases between. Written as DNA, the CDR3 is TGTGCCAGTACCCCGGACTTTGGTGGCTACACCTTC. It encodes CASTPDFGGYTF.

The chain combines TRBV6-6 with TRBJ1-2; TRBD1 aligns across 9 bases. The junction had 6 bases not matched to a gene; V was cut back by 10 bases and J by 3 bases. CDR1 MNHNY and CDR2 SVGAGI come from the germline V gene (reference sequence). This CDR3 region has 13 residues. CDR3 in DNA: TGTGCCATAAGGACAGGGGCGTACTATGGCTACACCTTC. It specifies CAIRTGAYYGYTF.

The rearrangement links TRBV7-3 to TRBJ2-3; no reliable D call. The germline V gene encodes CDR1 SGHTA and CDR2 FQGTGA. This CDR3 spans 13 amino acids. V was pared by 5 bases and J by 5 bases, with 11 bases between. DNA for the CDR3: TGTGCCAGCAGCCCCAGGCACCTAGATACGCAGTATTTT. This sequence encodes CASSPRHLDTQYF.

CDR3 DNA: TGCGCCAGCAGACCACGGACAGGGTCCTACGAGCAGTACTTC. This gives the protein CASRPRTGSYEQYF. The chain recombines TRBV23-1 with TRBJ2-7, with 8 nucleotides matching TRBD1. TRBV23-1 is an ORF; its function is uncertain. Trimming took 6 bases from V and 1 from J; bases not matched to a gene: 5. This CDR3 comprises 14 residues.

In this sample, this clone turned up a few times. DNA of the CDR3: TGTGCCAGCAGACTTAAGGGACAGGGTAATGAAAAACTGTTTTTT. It translates to CASRLKGQGNEKLFF. The J gene is TRBJ1-4, the V gene TRBV6-6; 9 bases align to TRBD1. CDR1 MNHNY and CDR2 SVGAGI come from the germline V gene (reference sequence). The CDR3 totals 15 residues. V lost 6 bases to trimming and J lost 4 bases; unmatched junction nucleotides: 6.